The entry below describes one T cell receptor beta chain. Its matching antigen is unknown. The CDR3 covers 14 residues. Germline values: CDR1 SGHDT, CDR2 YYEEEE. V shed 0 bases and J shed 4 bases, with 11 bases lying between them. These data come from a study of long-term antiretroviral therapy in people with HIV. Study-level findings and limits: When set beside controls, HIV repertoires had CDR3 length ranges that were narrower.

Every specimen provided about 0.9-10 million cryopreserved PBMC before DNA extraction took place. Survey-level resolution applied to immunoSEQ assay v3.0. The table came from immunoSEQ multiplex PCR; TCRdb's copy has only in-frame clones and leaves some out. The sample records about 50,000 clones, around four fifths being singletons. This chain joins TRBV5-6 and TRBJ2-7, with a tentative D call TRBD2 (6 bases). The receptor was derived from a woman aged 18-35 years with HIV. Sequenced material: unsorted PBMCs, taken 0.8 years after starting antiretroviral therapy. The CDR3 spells CASSLGRAGYEQYF. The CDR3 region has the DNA TGTGCCAGCAGCTTGGGGAGGGCCGGGTACGAGCAGTACTTC.